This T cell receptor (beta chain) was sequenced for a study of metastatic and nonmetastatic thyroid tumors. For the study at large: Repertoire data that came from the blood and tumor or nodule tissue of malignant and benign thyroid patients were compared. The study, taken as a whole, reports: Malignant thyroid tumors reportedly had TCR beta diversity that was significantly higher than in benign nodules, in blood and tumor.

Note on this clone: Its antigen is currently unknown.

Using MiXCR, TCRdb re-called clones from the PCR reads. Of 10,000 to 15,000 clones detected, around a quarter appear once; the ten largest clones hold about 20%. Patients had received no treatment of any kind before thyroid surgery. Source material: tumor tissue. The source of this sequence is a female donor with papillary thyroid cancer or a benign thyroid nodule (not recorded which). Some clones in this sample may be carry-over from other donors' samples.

CDR3 region: CASSEGGQASYEQYF. CDR3 coding DNA: TGTGCCAGCAGTGAAGGGGGACAGGCCTCCTACGAGCAGTACTTC. The rearrangement joins TRBV6-1 to TRBJ2-7; 8 bases fit TRBD1. The CDR3 contains 15 residues. Unmatched junction bases numbered 2, after V lost 1 base and J lost 0 bases. CDR1 is MNHNS, CDR2 SASEGT, per germline.